This T cell receptor beta chain was sequenced for a study of CD8 T cells in ankylosing spondylitis. Trimming cost V 1 base and J 3 bases, with 10 bases left between them. This CDR3 is 15 amino acids long. Germline CDR1 is MDHEN and CDR2 is SYDVKM. Findings and caveats of the study: Disease-associated clones were reportedly significantly overrepresented in matched ankylosing spondylitis synovial fluid. Disease-associated clones were CD8+ and fairly uncommon in peripheral blood. What appeared characteristic of ankylosing spondylitis blood was a TCR beta motif of eight or nine highly homologous variants.

Scientists made TCR beta libraries using quantitative 5'-RACE with molecular barcodes. MiXCR, applied by TCRdb to the 5' RACE reads, yields one record per CDR3 protein. The table includes some 30,000 distinct CDR3 sequences, 11% to 15% detected once. This clonotype has a handful of counts. Its specificity is unknown. This receptor was taken from a male donor with ankylosing spondylitis or in good health (not recorded which). The sample taken for sequencing was blood. The chain recombines TRBV28 with TRBJ2-1; the D gene is possibly TRBD1 (5 bases). The CDR3 protein is CASSLSRQGYNEQFF. CDR3 nucleotide sequence: TGTGCCAGCAGTTTATCTCGGCAGGGCTACAATGAGCAGTTCTTC.